This T cell receptor beta chain appears in the sequencing data of a study of cytomegalovirus exposure and HLA in healthy donors. Notes on the study in general: Later, an analysis showed that TCR beta chains associated with HLA were more clonally expanded than others that were equally common. It was reported in a later analysis that an Asian-associated ancestry cluster showed fewer N-insertions than the roughly 620-donor mean.

PCR used 60 Vbeta primers and 13 Jbeta primers. Generated by immunoSEQ multiplex PCR, the TCRdb table keeps only in-frame clones and is missing some. The sample has 60,000 or so clones, 75% seen once. V shed 6 bases and J 3 bases; nucleotides not matched to a gene: 3. The CDR3 extends over 13 amino acids. Germline V gives CDR1 MGHRA, CDR2 YSYEKL. Comment on this clone: The antigen is undetermined.

The origin of this receptor is a woman aged 40 to 50 in good health and CMV-seropositive. Sequencing input: PBMCs. The chain has TRBV4-1 and TRBJ1-2; 8 nucleotides line up with TRBD1. The CDR3 bases are TGCGCCAGCAGAGACAGGGGCGACTATGGCTACACCTTC. Encoded protein: CASRDRGDYGYTF.